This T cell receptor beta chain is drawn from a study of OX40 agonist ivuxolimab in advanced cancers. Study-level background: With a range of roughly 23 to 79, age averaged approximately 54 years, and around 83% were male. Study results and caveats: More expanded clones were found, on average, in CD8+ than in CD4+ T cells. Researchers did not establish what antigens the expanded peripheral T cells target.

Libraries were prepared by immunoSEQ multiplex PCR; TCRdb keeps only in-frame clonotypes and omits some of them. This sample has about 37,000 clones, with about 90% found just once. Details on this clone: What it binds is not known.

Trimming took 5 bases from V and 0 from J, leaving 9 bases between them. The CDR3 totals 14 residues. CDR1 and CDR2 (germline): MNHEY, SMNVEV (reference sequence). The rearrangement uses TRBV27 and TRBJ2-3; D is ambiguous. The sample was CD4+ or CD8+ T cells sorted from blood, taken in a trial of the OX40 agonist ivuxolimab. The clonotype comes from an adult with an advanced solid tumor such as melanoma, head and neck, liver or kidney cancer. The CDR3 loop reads CASSPLGSTDTQYF. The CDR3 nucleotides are TGTGCCAGCAGTCCCCTCGGAAGCACAGATACGCAGTATTTT.